Listed here are 4 T cell receptor beta chains from one sample, sequenced in a study of blood T cell repertoires in COVID-19. Assay: immunoSEQ multiplex PCR; the TCRdb copy retains only in-frame clones and omits some. The profile shows roughly 260,000 clones, around 87% of them singletons. Sequences were obtained from peripheral blood. These receptors were taken from a woman in her forties or fifties with acute or convalescent COVID-19.

This clone was picked up one time. The V call is TRBV28, the J call TRBJ2-3; 10 bases line up with TRBD1. V shed 4 bases and J 0 bases; nucleotides not matched to a gene: 4. This CDR3 comprises 16 residues. CDR1 and CDR2 from the germline V gene are MDHEN and SYDVKM. The CDR3 sequence: CASSYRQGASTDTQYF. The CDR3 coding sequence is TGTGCCAGCAGTTACCGACAGGGGGCTAGCACAGATACGCAGTATTTT.

This CDR3 is CASSSLGTETQYF. The CDR3 DNA sequence: TGCGCCAGCAGCTCTCTAGGTACGGAGACCCAGTACTTC. This chain joins TRBV5-1 and TRBJ2-5; D is unresolved. The CDR3 runs to 13 residues. Germline lookup yields CDR1 SGHRS and CDR2 YFSETQ. The germline V and J ends were trimmed by 3 bases and 5 bases, with 11 bases remaining between them.

The J gene is TRBJ2-1, the V gene TRBV12-3 or TRBV12-4, with 8 bases lining up with TRBD1. J gave up 9 bases and V 5 bases, and 6 bases lay outside the gene matches. The CDR3 runs 13 residues. CDR3 in DNA: TGTGCCAGCAGTACAGGGGGGTCAGGTGAGCAGTTCTTC. This gives the protein CASSTGGSGEQFF.

In nucleotides, the CDR3 is TGCAGCGTCCAGACAGGGAGTAATGAAAAACTGTTTTTT. Translation: CSVQTGSNEKLFF. V is TRBV29-1 and J is TRBJ1-4; TRBD1 aligns across 7 bases. CDR1 is SQVTM and CDR2 is ANQGSEA in the germline V gene. After removal of 6 bases from V and 4 bases from J, the junction contained 5 bases not matched to a gene. The CDR3 is made up of 13 amino acids.